This T cell receptor beta chain emerged from a study of shared clonotypes between healthy human individuals. Study-level results: Represented diversity (both genetic and exposure-history) was limited by the small number of donors.

The protocol was immunoSEQ multiplex PCR, while the TCRdb copy is restricted to in-frame clones and leaves out a portion. Among around 510,000 clones listed, 95% to 97% were seen once. Of note for this clone: Its specificity is not known.

V lost 2 bases, J lost 1 base, and 5 bases lay in between. Germline V lookup: CDR1 LNHDA, CDR2 SQIVND (reference sequence). The length of the CDR3 is 14 residues. The sample taken for sequencing was naive CD4+ T cells sorted from blood. Indicated subset: CD45RA+ positively selected. The TCR sequence derives from a woman aged 25 to 39 in good health. V and J are TRBV19 and TRBJ2-2; D is unclear. CDR3 residues: CASSITGNTGELFF. CDR3 coding DNA: TGTGCCAGTAGTATAACCGGGAACACCGGGGAGCTGTTTTTT.